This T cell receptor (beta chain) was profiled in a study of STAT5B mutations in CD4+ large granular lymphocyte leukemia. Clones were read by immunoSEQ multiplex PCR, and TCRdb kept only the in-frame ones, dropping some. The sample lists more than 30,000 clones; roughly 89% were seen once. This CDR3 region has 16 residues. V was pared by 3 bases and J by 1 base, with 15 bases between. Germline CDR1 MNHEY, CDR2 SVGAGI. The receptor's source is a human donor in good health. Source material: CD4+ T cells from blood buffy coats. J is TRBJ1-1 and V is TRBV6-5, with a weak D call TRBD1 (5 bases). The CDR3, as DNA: TGTGCCAGCAGTTATCAGGCAGGGAGGACGAACACTGAAGCTTTCTTT. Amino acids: CASSYQAGRTNTEAFF.